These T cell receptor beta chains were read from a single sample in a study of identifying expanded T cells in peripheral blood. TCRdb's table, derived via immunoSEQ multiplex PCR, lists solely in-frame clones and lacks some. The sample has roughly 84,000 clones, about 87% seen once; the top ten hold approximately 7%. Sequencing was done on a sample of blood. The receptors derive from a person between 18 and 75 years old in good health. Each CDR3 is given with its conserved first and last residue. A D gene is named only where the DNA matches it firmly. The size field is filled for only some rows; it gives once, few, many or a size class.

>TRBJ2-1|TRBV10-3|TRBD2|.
TGTGCCGCCGCCGGGACTACCGACAATGAGCAGTTCTTC
CAAAGTTDNEQFF
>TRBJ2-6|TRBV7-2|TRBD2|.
TGTGCCAGCAGCTCCGCGGGAGACTCTGGGGCCAACGTCCTGACTTTC
CASSSAGDSGANVLTF
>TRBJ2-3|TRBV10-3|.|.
TGTGCCATCACTGCTAGCGGCACAGATACGCAGTATTTT
CAITASGTDTQYF
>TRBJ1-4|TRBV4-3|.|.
TGCGCCAGCAGCCAAGGAATGGGGGGAGATAATGAAAAACTGTTTTTT
CASSQGMGGDNEKLFF
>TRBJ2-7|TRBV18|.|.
TGTGCCAGCTCACCGACGAACTACGAGCAGTACTTC
CASSPTNYEQYF
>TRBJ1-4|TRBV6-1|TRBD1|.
TGTGCCAGCAGTGGACAGGGGAATAATGAAAAACTGTTTTTT
CASSGQGNNEKLFF
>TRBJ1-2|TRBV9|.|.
TGTGCCAGCAGCTCAACTTCGGGACGCTTCTATGGCTACACCTTC
CASSSTSGRFYGYTF
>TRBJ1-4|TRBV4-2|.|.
TGTGCCAGCAGCCAAGATACAGTTTGGGGAGGGTGGTCTAGCGGTGAAAAACTGTTTTTT
CASSQDTVWGGWSSGEKLFF
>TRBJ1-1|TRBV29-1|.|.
TGCAGCGGTGGAGGGAGGACTGAAGCTTTCTTT
CSGGGRTEAFF
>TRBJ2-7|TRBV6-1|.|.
TGTGCCATCCTCACAAACGCGTTCTACGAGCAGTACTTC
CAILTNAFYEQYF
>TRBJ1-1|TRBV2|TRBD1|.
TGTGCCAGCAGACCCGGGACAGGGAACACTGAAGCTTTCTTT
CASRPGTGNTEAFF
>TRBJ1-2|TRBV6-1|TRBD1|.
TGTGCCAGCAGTGGAGCGGACAGGGGCGAACTCTATGGCTACACCTTC
CASSGADRGELYGYTF
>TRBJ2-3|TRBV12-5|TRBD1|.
TGTGCTAGTGGCCGGGACAGCCACACAGATACGCAGTATTTT
CASGRDSHTDTQYF
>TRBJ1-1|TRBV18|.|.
TGTGCCAGCTCACCCGTAGTTTTGGTTACGGTGAGCACTGAAGCTTTCTTT
CASSPVVLVTVSTEAFF
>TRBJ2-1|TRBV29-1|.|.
TGCAGCGTCGGTGTGGGTGAGCAGTTCTTC
CSVGVGEQFF
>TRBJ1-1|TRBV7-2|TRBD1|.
TGTGCCAGCAGCTTACCATCGGACAGGTTGAACACTGAAGCTTTCTTT
CASSLPSDRLNTEAFF
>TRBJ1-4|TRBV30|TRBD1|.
TGTGCCTGGAGTGGACAGGGGGCGGGAAAACTGTTTTTT
CAWSGQGAGKLFF
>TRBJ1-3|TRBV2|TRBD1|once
TGTGCCAGCAGCCAGGGGGGAAGGGGAAACACCATATATTTT
CASSQGGRGNTIYF
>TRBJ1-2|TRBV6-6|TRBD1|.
TGTGCCAGCAGCCGGACAGGGGCCACGGTTAACTATGGCTACACCTTC
CASSRTGATVNYGYTF
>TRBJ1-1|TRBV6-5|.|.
TGTGCCAGCAGTTACTCGGCGGACGTAAAGGCTTTCTTT
CASSYSADVKAFF
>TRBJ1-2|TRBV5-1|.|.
TGCGCCAGCAGCTTAGTACTAAAGAATGGCTACACCTTC
CASSLVLKNGYTF
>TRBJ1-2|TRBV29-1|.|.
TGCAGCGCCCGCGTCGTGGCAGACGGCCTTGGCGCCTTC
CSARVVADGLGAF
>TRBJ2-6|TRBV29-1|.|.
TGCAGCGCTGAAATCCATTACAGCTCATCTGGGGCCAACGTCCTGACTTTC
CSAEIHYSSSGANVLTF
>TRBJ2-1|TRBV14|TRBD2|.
TGTGCCAGCAGCCAAGCGACTAGCAAGCAGTTCTTC
CASSQATSKQFF
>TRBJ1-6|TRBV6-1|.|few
TGTGCCAGCAGTGCCGCAGGGAATTCACCCCTCCACTTT
CASSAAGNSPLHF
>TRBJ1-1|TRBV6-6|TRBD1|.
TGTGCCAGCAGAAGACAGGGAGAGGACACTGAAGCTTTCTTT
CASRRQGEDTEAFF
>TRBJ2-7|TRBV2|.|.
TGTGCCAGCAGTGAAGTGGCGTCCTTCACCACCGAGCAGTACTTC
CASSEVASFTTEQYF
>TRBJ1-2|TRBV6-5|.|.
TGTGCCAGCAGTCGCTTTGCGGGGAACTATGGCTACACCTTC
CASSRFAGNYGYTF
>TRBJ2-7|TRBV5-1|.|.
TGCGCCAGCAGCCGAGCCAGGGGGGGTCGTGCCCACTACGAGCAGTACTTC
CASSRARGGRAHYEQYF
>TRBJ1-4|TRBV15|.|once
TGTGCCACCAGCAGGGACAGATTTAATGAAAAACTGTTTTTT
CATSRDRFNEKLFF
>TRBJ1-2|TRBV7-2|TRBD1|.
TGTGCCAGCAACAAGGGGACAGGGAAAGGCTATGGCTACACCTTC
CASNKGTGKGYGYTF
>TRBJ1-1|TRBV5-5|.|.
TGTGCCAGCAGCACCAACAGCGAGACTGAAGCTTTCTTT
CASSTNSETEAFF
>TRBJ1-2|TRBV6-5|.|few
TGTGCCGCGGCCGGTGCTAACTATGGCTACACCTTC
CAAAGANYGYTF
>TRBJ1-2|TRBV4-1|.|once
TGCGCCAGCAGCCAAGATAAGACAGCCCGCCGCAACTATGGCTACACCTTC
CASSQDKTARRNYGYTF
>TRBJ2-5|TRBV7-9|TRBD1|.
TGTGCCAGCAGCCTACGATTATCCGGGACAGAGTACCAAGAGACCCAGTACTTC
CASSLRLSGTEYQETQYF
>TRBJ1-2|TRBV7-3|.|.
TGTGCCAGCAGCTTAGCAGGGGCCATTAACTATGGCTACACCTTC
CASSLAGAINYGYTF
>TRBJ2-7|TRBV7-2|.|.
TGTGCCAGCAGCCCCTATGGGGGCACCATCTCCTACGAGCAGTACTTC
CASSPYGGTISYEQYF
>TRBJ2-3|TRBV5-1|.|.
TGCGCCAGCAGCTTGGGCCGGGACTCATACACAGATACGCAGTATTTT
CASSLGRDSYTDTQYF
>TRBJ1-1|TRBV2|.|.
TGTGCCAGCCCGAATAGACAGTTTCGGGCTGAAGCTTTCTTT
CASPNRQFRAEAFF
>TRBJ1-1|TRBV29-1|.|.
TGCAGCGTCGCAAGGGGGGACACTGAAGCTTTCTTT
CSVARGDTEAFF
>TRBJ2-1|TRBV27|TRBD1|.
TGTGCCAGCCGTGGGACAGGGGGTAATGAGCAGTTCTTC
CASRGTGGNEQFF
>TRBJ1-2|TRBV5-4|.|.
TGTGCCAGCAGCTTGGGCGGGATGGCCAACTATGGCTACACCTTC
CASSLGGMANYGYTF
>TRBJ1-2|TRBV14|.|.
TGTGCCAGCAGCCAGGGCGGCAGGGGCTATGGCTACACCTTC
CASSQGGRGYGYTF
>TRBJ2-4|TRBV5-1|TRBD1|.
TGCGCCAGCAGCTTGGCCCCCACCCGGGACAGTATAGCCAAAAACATTCAGTACTTC
CASSLAPTRDSIAKNIQYF
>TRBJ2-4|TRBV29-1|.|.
TGCAGCGTATTTGTGGACATTCAGTACTTC
CSVFVDIQYF
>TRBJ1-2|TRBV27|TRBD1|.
TGTGCCAGCAGAAGGACAGGGATCTACTATGGCTACACCTTC
CASRRTGIYYGYTF
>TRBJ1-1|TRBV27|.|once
TGTGCCAGCTACTACCTTGGCCGGGGGGACACTGAAGCTTTCTTT
CASYYLGRGDTEAFF
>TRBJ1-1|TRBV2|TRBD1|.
TGTGCCAGCAGGCCCACAGGGGGCGCGGGGAACACTGAAGCTTTCTTT
CASRPTGGAGNTEAFF
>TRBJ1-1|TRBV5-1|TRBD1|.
TGCGCCAGCAGCTTGGCTGCAGGGGGAGGCACTGAAGCTTTCTTT
CASSLAAGGGTEAFF
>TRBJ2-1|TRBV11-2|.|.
TGTGCCAGCACCACTGGGGGGGGCCCCTACAATGAGCAGTTCTTC
CASTTGGGPYNEQFF
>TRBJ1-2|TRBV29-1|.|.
TGCAGCGTTGTGGAGGGTACTAACTATGGCTACACCTTC
CSVVEGTNYGYTF
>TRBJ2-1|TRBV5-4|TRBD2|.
TGTGCCAGCAGCACGCCGGGACTAGCTAAGGGTGAGCAGTTCTTC
CASSTPGLAKGEQFF
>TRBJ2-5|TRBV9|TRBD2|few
TGTGCCAGCAGCGTAGGTGGCGGGAGAAGCCAAGAGACCCAGTACTTC
CASSVGGGRSQETQYF
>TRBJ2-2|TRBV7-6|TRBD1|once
TGTGCCAGCAGCTTAACAGGGGGAACCGGGGAGCTGTTTTTT
CASSLTGGTGELFF
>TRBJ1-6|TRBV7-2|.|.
TGTGCCAGCAGCTTGGCGGGGGCTTCACCCCTCCACTTT
CASSLAGASPLHF
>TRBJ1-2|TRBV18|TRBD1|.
TGTGCCAGCTCCCCAACGGGGGACAGCTTCTATGGCTACACCTTC
CASSPTGDSFYGYTF
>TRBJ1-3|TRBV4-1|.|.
TGCGCCAGCAGCCAAACCGGACAGTCTGGAAACACCATATATTTT
CASSQTGQSGNTIYF
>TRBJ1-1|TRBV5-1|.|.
TGCGCCAGCAGCTCCCTGGGGGCAGGGAACGAAGCTTTCTTT
CASSSLGAGNEAFF
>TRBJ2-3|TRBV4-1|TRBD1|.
TGCGCCAGCAGCCAACAGGGACAGGGGATTCTCACAGATACGCAGTATTTT
CASSQQGQGILTDTQYF
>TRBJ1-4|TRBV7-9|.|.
TGTGCCAGCAGCTCATTGGCCGCAACTAATGAAAAACTGTTTTTT
CASSSLAATNEKLFF